Included here is one TCR beta chain sequence, with context. The antigen remains unidentified. TCRdb's table, derived via immunoSEQ multiplex PCR, lists solely in-frame clones and lacks some. The table includes some 120,000 clones, roughly 90% detected once. The data belong to a study of T cell responses to AZD1222 COVID-19 vaccine. Study-level background: Combined were second doses at about 4 or about 12 weeks.

The CDR3 has 15 residues. J was trimmed by 0 bases and V by 1 base; bases with no gene match: 1. Germline V gene data show CDR1 as GTSNPN and CDR2 as SVGIG (reference sequence). General observations from the study: Donors skewed white British and female; clonal diversity was possibly underestimated. Breadth and depth of Spike-specific TCRs rose after two AZD1222 doses.

The clonotype was recovered from an adult in good health. The chain uses TRBV30 and TRBJ2-4; 9 nucleotides match TRBD2. The specimen was peripheral blood, collected on day 0 of AZD1222 vaccination. Here the CDR3 DNA reads TGTGCCTGGAGTGCTAGCGGGGTAGCCAAAAACATTCAGTACTTC. Protein: CAWSASGVAKNIQYF. Complete variable domain (other parts from reference TRBV30 and TRBJ2-4): SQTIHQWPATLVQPVGSPLSLECTVEGTSNPNLYWYRQAAGRGLQLLFYSVGIGQISSEVPQNLSASRPQDRQFILSSKKLLLSDSGFYLCAWSASGVAKNIQYFGAGTRLSVL.